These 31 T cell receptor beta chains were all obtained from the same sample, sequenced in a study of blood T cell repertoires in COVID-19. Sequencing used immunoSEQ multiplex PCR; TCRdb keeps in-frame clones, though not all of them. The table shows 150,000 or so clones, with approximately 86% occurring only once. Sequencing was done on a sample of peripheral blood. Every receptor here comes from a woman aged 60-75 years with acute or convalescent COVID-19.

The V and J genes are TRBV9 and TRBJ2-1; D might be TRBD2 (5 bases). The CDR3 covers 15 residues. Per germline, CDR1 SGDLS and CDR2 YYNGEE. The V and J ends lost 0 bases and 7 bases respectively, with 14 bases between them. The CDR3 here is CASSVGSGSGNEQFF. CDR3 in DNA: TGTGCCAGCAGCGTAGGAAGTGGGTCGGGGAATGAGCAGTTCTTC.

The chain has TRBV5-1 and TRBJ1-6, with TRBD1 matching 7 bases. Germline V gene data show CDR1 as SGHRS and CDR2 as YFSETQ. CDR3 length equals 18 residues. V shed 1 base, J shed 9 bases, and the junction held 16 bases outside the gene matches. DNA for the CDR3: TGCGCCAGCAGCTTGCCTGTCCCGGGACAGCCAAGCGCTTCACCCCTCCACTTT. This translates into CASSLPVPGQPSASPLHF.

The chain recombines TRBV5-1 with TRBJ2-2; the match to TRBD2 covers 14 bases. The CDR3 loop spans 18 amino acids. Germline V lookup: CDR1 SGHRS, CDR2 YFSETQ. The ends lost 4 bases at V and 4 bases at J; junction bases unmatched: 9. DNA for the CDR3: TGCGCCAGCAGCCAGGGACTAGCGGGGGCCACGAGCACCGGGGAGCTGTTTTTT. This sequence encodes CASSQGLAGATSTGELFF. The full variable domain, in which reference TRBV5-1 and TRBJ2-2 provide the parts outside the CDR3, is KAGVTQTPRYLIKTRGQQVTLSCSPISGHRSVSWYQQTPGQGLQFLFEYFSETQRNKGNFPGRFSGRQFSNSRSEMNVSTLELGDSALYLCASSQGLAGATSTGELFFGEGSRLTVL.

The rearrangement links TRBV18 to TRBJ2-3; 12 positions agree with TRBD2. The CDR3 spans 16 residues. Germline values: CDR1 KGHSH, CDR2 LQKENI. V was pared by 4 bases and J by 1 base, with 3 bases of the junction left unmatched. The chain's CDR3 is CASSLRTSGGTDTQYF. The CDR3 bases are TGTGCCAGCTCACTTCGGACTAGCGGGGGCACAGATACGCAGTATTTT. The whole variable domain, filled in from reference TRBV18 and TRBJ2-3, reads NAGVMQNPRHLVRRRGQEARLRCSPMKGHSHVYWYRQLPEEGLKFMVYLQKENIIDESGMPKERFSAEFPKEGPSILRIQQVVRGDSAAYFCASSLRTSGGTDTQYFGPGTRLTVL.

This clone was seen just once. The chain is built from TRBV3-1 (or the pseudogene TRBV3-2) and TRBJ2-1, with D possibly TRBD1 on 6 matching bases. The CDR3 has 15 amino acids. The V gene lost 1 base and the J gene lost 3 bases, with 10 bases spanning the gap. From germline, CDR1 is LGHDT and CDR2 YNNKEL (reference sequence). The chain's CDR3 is CASSQGGPLYNEQFF. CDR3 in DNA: TGTGCCAGCAGCCAAGGGGGGCCTCTCTACAATGAGCAGTTCTTC.

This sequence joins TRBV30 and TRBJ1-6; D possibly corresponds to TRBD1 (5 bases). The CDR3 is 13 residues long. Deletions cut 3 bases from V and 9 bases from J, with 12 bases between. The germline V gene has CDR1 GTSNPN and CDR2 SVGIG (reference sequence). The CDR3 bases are TGTGCCTGGAGGGGGCCAGCCGGTTCACCCCTCCACTTT. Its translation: CAWRGPAGSPLHF.

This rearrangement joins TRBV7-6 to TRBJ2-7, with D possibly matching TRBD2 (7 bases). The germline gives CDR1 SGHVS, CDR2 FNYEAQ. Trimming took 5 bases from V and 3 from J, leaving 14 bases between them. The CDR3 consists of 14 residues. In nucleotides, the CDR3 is TGTGCCAGCAGCCGAGGGGGGGCAGACTACGAGCAGTACTTC. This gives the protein CASSRGGADYEQYF.

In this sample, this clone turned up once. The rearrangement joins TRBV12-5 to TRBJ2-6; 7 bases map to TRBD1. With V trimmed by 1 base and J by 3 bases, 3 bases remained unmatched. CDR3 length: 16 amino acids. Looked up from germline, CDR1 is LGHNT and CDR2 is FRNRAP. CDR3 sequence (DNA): TGTGCTAGTGGTTTGGCTGGACAGGTTGGGGCCAACGTCCTGACTTTC. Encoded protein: CASGLAGQVGANVLTF.

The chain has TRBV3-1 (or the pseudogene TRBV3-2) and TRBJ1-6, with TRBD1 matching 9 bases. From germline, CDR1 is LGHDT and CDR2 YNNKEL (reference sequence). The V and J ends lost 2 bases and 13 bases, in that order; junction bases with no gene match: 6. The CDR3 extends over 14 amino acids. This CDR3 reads CASSQSGQGAPLHF. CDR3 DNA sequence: TGTGCCAGCAGCCAATCGGGACAGGGAGCGCCCCTCCACTTT.

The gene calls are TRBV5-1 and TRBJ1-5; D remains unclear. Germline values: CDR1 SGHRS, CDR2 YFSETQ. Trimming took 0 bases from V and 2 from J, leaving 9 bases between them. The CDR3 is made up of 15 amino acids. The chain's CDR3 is CASSLDPTGNQPQHF. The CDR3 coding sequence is TGCGCCAGCAGCTTGGACCCCACGGGCAATCAGCCCCAGCATTTT.

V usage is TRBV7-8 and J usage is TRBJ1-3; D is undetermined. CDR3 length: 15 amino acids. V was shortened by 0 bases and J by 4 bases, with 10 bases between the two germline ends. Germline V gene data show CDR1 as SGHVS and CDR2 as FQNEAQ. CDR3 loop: CASSLARASGNTIYF. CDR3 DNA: TGTGCCAGCAGCTTAGCGCGGGCATCCGGAAACACCATATATTTT.

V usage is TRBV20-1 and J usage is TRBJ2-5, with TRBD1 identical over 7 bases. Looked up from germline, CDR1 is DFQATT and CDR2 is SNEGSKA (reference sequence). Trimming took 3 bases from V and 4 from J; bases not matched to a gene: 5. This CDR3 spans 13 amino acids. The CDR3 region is CSASKGAGETQYF. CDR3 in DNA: TGCAGTGCTAGTAAGGGGGCTGGAGAGACCCAGTACTTC.

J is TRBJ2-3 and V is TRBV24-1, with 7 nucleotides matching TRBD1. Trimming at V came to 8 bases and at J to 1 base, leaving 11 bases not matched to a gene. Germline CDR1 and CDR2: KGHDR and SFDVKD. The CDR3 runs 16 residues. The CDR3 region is CATTLTGPRGTDTQYF. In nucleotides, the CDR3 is TGTGCCACCACCCTGACAGGGCCAAGAGGCACAGATACGCAGTATTTT.

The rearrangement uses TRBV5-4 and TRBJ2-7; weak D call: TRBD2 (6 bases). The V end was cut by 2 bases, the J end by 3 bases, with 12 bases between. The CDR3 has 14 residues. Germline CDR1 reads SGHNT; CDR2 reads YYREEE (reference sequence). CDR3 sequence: CASSFLGGDYEQYF. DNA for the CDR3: TGTGCCAGCAGCTTCCTGGGCGGGGACTACGAGCAGTACTTC.

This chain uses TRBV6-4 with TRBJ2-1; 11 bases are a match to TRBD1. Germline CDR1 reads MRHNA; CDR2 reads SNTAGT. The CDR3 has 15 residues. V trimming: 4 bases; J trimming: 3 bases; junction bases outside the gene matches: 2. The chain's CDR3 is CASSAGTGGYNEQFF. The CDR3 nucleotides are TGTGCCAGCAGTGCCGGGACAGGGGGCTACAATGAGCAGTTCTTC.

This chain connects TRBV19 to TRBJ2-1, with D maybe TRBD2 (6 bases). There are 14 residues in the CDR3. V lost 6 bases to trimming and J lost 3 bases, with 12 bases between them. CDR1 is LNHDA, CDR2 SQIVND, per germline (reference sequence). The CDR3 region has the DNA TGTGCCAGTAGCGCAAGGGACTTCTACAATGAGCAGTTCTTC. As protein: CASSARDFYNEQFF.

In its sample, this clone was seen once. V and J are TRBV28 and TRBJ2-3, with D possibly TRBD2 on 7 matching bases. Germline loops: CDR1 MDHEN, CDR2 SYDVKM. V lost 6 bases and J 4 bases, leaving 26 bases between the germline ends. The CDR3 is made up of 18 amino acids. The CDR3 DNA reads TGTGCCAGCAGGGGGGGGCACGGCCTAGCGGTTGAGGCAGATACGCAGTATTTT. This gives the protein CASRGGHGLAVEADTQYF.

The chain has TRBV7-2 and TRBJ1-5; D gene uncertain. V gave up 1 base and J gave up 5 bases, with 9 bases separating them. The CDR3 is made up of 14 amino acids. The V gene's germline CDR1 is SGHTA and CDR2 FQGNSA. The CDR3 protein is CASSLETDYQPQHF. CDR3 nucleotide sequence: TGTGCCAGCAGCTTAGAGACGGACTATCAGCCCCAGCATTTT.

The CDR3 nucleotides read TGTGCCAGTAGTACCTTAGCGGGGGGGCTGAGGGATACGCAGTATTTT. It specifies CASSTLAGGLRDTQYF. This chain joins TRBV19 and TRBJ2-3; 11 bases are a match to TRBD2. V lost 4 bases, J lost 6 bases, and 9 bases stayed unmatched. The CDR3 is 16 residues long. Looked up from germline, CDR1 is LNHDA and CDR2 is SQIVND (reference sequence).

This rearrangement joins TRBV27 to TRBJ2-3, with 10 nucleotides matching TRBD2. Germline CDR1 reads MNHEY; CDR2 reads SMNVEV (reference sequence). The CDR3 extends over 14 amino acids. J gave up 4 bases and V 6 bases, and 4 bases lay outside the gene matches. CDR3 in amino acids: CASRSGGAPDTQYF. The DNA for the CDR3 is TGTGCCAGCAGGAGCGGGGGGGCCCCAGATACGCAGTATTTT.

As DNA, the CDR3 is TGTGCCAGCAACTCAGGGGGTCTCCTCACAGATACGCAGTATTTT. This gives the protein CASNSGGLLTDTQYF. The chain couples TRBV5-8 to TRBJ2-3; 7 nucleotides match TRBD1. V lost 6 bases and J lost 2; bases outside the gene matches: 9. The CDR3 loop spans 15 amino acids. CDR1 is SGHTS and CDR2 is YDEGEE in the germline V gene. Full variable domain (outside the CDR3, taken from reference TRBV5-8 and TRBJ2-3): EAGVTQSPTHLIKTRGQQATLRCSPISGHTSVYWYQQALGLGLQFLLWYDEGEERNRGNFPPRFSGRQFPNYSSELNVNALELEDSALYLCASNSGGLLTDTQYFGPGTRLTVL.

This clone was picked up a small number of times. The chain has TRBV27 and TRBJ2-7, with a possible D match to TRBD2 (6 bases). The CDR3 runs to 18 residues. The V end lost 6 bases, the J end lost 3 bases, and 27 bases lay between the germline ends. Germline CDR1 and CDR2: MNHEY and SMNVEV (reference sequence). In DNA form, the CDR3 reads TGTGCCAGCAGCCCCCGGGGGAGGCAGTTGACCTCGGGCTACGAGCAGTACTTC. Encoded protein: CASSPRGRQLTSGYEQYF.

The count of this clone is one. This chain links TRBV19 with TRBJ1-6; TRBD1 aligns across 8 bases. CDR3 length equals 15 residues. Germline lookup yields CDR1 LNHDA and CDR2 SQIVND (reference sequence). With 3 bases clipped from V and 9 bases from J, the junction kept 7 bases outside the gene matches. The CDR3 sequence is CASSIGDRSTSPLHF. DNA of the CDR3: TGTGCCAGTAGTATTGGGGACAGGAGCACTTCACCCCTCCACTTT.

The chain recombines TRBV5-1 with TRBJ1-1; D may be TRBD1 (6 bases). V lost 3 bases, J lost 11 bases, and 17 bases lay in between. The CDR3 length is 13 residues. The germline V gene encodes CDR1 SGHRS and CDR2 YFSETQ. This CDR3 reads CASSWFDRRLAFF. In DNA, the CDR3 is TGCGCCAGCAGCTGGTTCGACAGGAGGTTGGCTTTCTTT.

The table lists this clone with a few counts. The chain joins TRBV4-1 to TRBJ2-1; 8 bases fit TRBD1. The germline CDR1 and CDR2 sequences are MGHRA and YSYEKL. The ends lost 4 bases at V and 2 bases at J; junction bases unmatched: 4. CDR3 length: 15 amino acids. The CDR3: CASSPSTGAYNEQFF. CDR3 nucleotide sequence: TGCGCCAGCAGCCCCTCGACAGGGGCCTACAATGAGCAGTTCTTC.

CDR3 bases: TGTGCCAGCAGTGAAACAGGGACTTCACCCCTCCACTTT. This translates into CASSETGTSPLHF. The chain combines TRBV25-1 with TRBJ1-6; D may be TRBD1 (6 bases). Germline assignment: CDR1 MGHDK and CDR2 SYGVNS. V was pared by 2 bases and J by 9 bases, with 8 bases between. This CDR3 contains 13 residues.

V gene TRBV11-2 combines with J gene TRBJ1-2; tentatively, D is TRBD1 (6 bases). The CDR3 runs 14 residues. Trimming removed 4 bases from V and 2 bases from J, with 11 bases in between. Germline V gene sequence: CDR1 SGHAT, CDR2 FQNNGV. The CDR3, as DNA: TGTGCCAGCAGCTCCATTCAGGGGAACTATGGCTACACCTTC. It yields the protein CASSSIQGNYGYTF.

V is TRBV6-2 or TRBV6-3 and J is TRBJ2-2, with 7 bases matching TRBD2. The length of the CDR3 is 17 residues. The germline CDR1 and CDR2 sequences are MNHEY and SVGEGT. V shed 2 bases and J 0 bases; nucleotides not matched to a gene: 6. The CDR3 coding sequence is TGTGCCAGCAGTTACACCTCTAGCGGAACGAACACCGGGGAGCTGTTTTTT. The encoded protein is CASSYTSSGTNTGELFF.

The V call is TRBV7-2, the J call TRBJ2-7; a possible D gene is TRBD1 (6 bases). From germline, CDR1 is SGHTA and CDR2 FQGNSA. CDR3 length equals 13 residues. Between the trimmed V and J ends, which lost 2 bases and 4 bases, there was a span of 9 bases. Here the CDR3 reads CASSLRGIYEQYF. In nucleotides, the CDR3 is TGTGCCAGCAGCTTAAGGGGGATATACGAGCAGTACTTC.

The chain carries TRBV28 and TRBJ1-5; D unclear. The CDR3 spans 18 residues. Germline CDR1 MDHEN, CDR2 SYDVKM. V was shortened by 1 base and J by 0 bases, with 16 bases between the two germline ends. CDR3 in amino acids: CASSLYTGNVGSNQPQHF. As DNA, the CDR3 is TGTGCCAGCAGTTTATATACGGGGAATGTGGGTAGCAATCAGCCCCAGCATTTT.

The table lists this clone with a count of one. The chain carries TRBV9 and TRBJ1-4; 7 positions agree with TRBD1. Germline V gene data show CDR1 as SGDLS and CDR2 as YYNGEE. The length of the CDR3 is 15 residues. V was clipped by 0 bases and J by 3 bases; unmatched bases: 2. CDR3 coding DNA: TGTGCCAGCAGCGTAGCACAGGGGTCTAATGAAAAACTGTTTTTT. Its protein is CASSVAQGSNEKLFF.